The sequence of this T cell receptor beta chain was determined in a study of vaccination effects on CD4 cells after COVID-19. Study results and limitations: From healthy vaccinees, only 1 of 255 vaccine-induced clones also reacted to common cold coronaviruses. The study enrolled few convalescent patients and sampled no early post-infection timepoints. Whether induced by infection or by vaccine, clones showed marked clonal contraction late after vaccination.

This clone was seen only once. No antigen is known for it. TCRdb keeps only in-frame clones here, not all; method: immunoSEQ multiplex PCR. Counted here are roughly 30,000 clones, around 73% occurring once; the ten biggest clones make up around 27%. The ViraFEST assay expanded antigen-specific CD4+ T cells with viral peptide pools before sequencing. CD4+ T cells were isolated after about eleven days of culture. Testing of the vaccine recipients showed negative nucleocapsid antibodies and no prior SARS-CoV-2 infection. Wells each received 2.2 million or so PBMC, cultured with about 10 IU/ml IL-2 and about 10 ug/ml peptides. CDR3 size: 14 residues. J gave up 0 bases and V 8 bases, and 5 bases lay outside the gene matches. CDR1 is LNHDA, CDR2 SQIVND, per germline (reference sequence).

The V gene is TRBV19, the J gene TRBJ2-7; TRBD2 matches at 9 bases. Here the sequenced sample was CD4+ T cells from PBMCs cultured with HCoV-OC43 spike peptides, taken before COVID-19 vaccination. Subset described: HCoV-OC43 spike overlapping peptide pool stimulation. The sequence derives from a human donor who received a COVID-19 vaccine. As DNA, the CDR3 is TGTGCCAGTCAGAGGACTAGCGACTCCTACGAGCAGTACTTC. Encoded protein: CASQRTSDSYEQYF.